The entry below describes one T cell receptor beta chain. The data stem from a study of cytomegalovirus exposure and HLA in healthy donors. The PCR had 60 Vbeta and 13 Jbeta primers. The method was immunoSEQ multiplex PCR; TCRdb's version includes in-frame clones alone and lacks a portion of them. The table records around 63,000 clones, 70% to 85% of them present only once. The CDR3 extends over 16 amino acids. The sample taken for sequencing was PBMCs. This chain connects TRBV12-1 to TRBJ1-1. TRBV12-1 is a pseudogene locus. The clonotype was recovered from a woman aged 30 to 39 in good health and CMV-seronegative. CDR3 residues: CASSFAVDGGSTEAFF. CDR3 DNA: TGTGCCAGCAGCTTTGCGGTGGACGGGGGAAGCACTGAAGCTTTCTTT.